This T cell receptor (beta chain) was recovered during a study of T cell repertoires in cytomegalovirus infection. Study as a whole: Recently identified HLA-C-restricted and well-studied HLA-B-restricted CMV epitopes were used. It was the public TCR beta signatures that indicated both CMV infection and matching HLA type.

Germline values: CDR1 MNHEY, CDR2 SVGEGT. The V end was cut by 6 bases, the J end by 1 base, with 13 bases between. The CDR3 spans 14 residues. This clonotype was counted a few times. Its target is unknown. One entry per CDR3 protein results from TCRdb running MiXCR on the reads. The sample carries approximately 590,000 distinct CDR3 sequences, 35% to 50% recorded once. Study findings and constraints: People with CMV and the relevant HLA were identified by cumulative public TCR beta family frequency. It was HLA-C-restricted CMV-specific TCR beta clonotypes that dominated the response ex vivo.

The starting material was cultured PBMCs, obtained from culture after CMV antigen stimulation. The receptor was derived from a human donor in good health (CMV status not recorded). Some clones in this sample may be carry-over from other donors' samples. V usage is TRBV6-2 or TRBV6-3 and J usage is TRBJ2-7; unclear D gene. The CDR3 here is CASRPRTDSYEQYF. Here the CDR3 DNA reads TGTGCCAGCAGACCCCGGACGGATTCCTACGAGCAGTACTTC.